This T cell receptor beta chain stems from a study of T cells in Graves' hyperthyroidism and ophthalmopathy. Study-level points and caveats: Most thyroid clonotypes with frequency above 0.001 were detected in blood. The model identified upcoming ophthalmopathy a median roughly 6.5 months ahead of onset.

This clonotype has at least ten counts. Its target is unknown. Regions amplified from RNA transcripts were the TCR beta CDR3 regions. The HTBI set primed first-round TCR CDR3 RT-PCR. TCRdb independently ran MiXCR on the multiplex PCR reads; one entry per CDR3 protein. The sample gives 600,000 to 700,000 distinct CDR3 sequences, just under 45% of which show up once; under 8.5% is in the top ten. This CDR3 has 14 residues. Germline V gene sequence: CDR1 SNHLY, CDR2 FYNNEI. Trimming at V came to 2 bases and at J to 11 bases, leaving 10 bases not matched to a gene. Sequenced sample: peripheral blood or thyroid tissue (not recorded which). The TCR was taken from an adult man with Graves' disease, either hyperthyroidism or ophthalmopathy (not recorded which). The chain has TRBV2 and TRBJ2-5, with TRBD1 matching 8 bases. In nucleotides, the CDR3 is TGTGCCAGCAGTGAACCAAGGACAGGGTTATTGCAGTACTTC. Translated, it gives CASSEPRTGLLQYF.